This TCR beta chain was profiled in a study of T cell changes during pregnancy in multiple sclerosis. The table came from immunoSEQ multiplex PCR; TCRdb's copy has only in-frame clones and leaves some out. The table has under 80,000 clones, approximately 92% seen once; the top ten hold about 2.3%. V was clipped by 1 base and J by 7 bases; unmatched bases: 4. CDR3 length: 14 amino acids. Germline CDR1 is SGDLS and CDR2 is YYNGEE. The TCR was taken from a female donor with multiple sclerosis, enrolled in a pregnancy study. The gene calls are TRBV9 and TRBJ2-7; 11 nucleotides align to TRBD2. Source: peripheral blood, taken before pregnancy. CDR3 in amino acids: CASSVTSGSREQYF. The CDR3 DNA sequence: TGTGCCAGCAGCGTAACTAGCGGGAGCAGAGAGCAGTACTTC.